A single sample is the source of the 28 T cell receptor beta chains below, sequenced in a study of identical twins. TCRdb re-called the 5' RACE reads with MiXCR, one entry per CDR3 protein. Seen here are about 200,000 distinct CDR3 sequences, approximately 5.9% observed once, and the top ten hold 14% to 15%. This same sample was also taken into another study, of T cells expressing NK-cell markers.

The sample comprised CD8+ T cells sorted from blood. Source of these receptors: a woman aged 18-29 years in good health.

The rearrangement uses TRBV6-2 or TRBV6-3 and TRBJ2-3, with TRBD2 identical over 12 bases. V dropped 1 base and J dropped 4; count of bases not matched to a gene: 6. Germline V CDR1 and CDR2: MNHEY, SVGEGT. CDR3 length: 17 amino acids. The CDR3 coding sequence is TGTGCCAGCAGTTACTTAGGCCTAGCGGGAGGGCCAGATACGCAGTATTTT. This encodes CASSYLGLAGGPDTQYF.

This clonotype was counted only a few times. This chain links TRBV7-9 with TRBJ2-3, with 9 bases lining up with TRBD1. J lost 3 bases, V lost 5 bases, and 6 bases had no gene match. The CDR3 is 15 amino acids. In germline, CDR1 is SEHNR, CDR2 FQNEAQ (reference sequence). CDR3: CASSHRDRETDTQYF. In DNA, the CDR3 is TGTGCCAGCAGCCACCGGGACAGGGAGACAGATACGCAGTATTTT.

As DNA, the CDR3 is TGTGCCAGCAGCCGCCTCGGGGCAGGGGGATTGGATACGCAGTATTTT. Translating gives CASSRLGAGGLDTQYF. The J gene is TRBJ2-3, the V gene TRBV7-9; 7 positions match TRBD1. Losses at the gene ends were 5 bases for V and 6 bases for J; bases not matched to a gene: 14. Per germline, CDR1 SEHNR and CDR2 FQNEAQ (reference sequence). The CDR3 loop spans 16 amino acids.

The genes are TRBV12-5 and TRBJ2-1; no definite D call. The CDR3 is 12 amino acids. Germline V CDR1 and CDR2: LGHNT, FRNRAP. V was cut by 2 bases and J by 7 bases, with 6 bases left in between. The CDR3 DNA is TGTGCTAGTGGTTTGATCGAAAATGAGCAGTTCTTC. This sequence encodes CASGLIENEQFF.

This clonotype has a handful of counts. The rearrangement uses TRBV3-1 and TRBJ2-3, with 13 bases matching TRBD2. Losses at the gene ends were 4 bases for V and 0 bases for J; bases not matched to a gene: 19. The V gene's germline CDR1 is LGHDT and CDR2 YNNKEL (reference sequence). There are 22 residues in the CDR3. In DNA, the CDR3 is TGTGCCAGCAGCCGCAAAGATCCCCTCACTAGCGGGGGGGGACCTAGCACAGATACGCAGTATTTT. This translates into CASSRKDPLTSGGGPSTDTQYF.

V and J are TRBV11-2 and TRBJ1-1; D gene ambiguous. This CDR3 contains 12 residues. Germline-derived CDR1 and CDR2 are SGHAT and FQNNGV. Trimming took 7 bases from V and 6 from J, leaving 12 bases between them. The CDR3 region has the DNA TGTGCCAGCAATCAACCCCGGGCTGAAGCTTTCTTT. Encoded protein: CASNQPRAEAFF.

This sequence joins TRBV6-2 or TRBV6-3 and TRBJ2-3; no clear D. Trimming removed 0 bases at V and 5 bases at J, with 6 bases between. CDR3 length: 13 residues. The germline V gene encodes CDR1 MNHEY and CDR2 SVGEGT. The CDR3 loop reads CASSYSEKDTQYF. The CDR3 coding sequence is TGTGCCAGCAGTTACTCGGAGAAAGATACGCAGTATTTT.

This clonotype was counted ten times or more. V and J are TRBV9 and TRBJ2-7; no firm D call. V lost 0 bases, J lost 7 bases, and 11 bases lay in between. The CDR3 sequence is 13 residues long. The germline gives CDR1 SGDLS, CDR2 YYNGEE. The CDR3 reads CASSVATAGEQYF. DNA for the CDR3: TGTGCCAGCAGCGTAGCTACTGCCGGAGAGCAGTACTTC.

This clonotype was counted at least ten times. In nucleotides, the CDR3 is TGTGCCAGCAGTTTATATTCAGATACGCAGTATTTT. Amino acid sequence: CASSLYSDTQYF. The rearrangement uses TRBV28 and TRBJ2-3; the D is unclear. V gave up 1 base and J gave up 4 bases, with 3 bases separating them. The CDR3 is 12 amino acids. Germline V gene data show CDR1 as MDHEN and CDR2 as SYDVKM.

The chain has TRBV7-2 and TRBJ1-1; D ambiguous. CDR3 size: 15 residues. V lost 5 bases and J 1 base, leaving 14 bases between the germline ends. The germline gives CDR1 SGHTA, CDR2 FQGNSA. The DNA for the CDR3 is TGTGCCAGCAGCCCCCCGGGTTTGGAGAACACTGAAGCTTTCTTT. Translation gives CASSPPGLENTEAFF.

This clonotype was seen repeatedly, ten times or more. The chain combines TRBV12-3 or TRBV12-4 with TRBJ2-1; no clear D. The V and J ends lost 5 bases and 0 bases respectively, with 11 bases between them. The CDR3 has 15 residues. The CDR3 region has the DNA TGTGCCAGCAGTCCCCTCTCTAGCTCCTACAATGAGCAGTTCTTC. It codes for CASSPLSSSYNEQFF.

The J gene is TRBJ2-6, the V gene TRBV3-1, with TRBD1 as a possible D gene (6 bases). CDR1 and CDR2 from the germline V gene are LGHDT and YNNKEL (reference sequence). Trimming took 10 bases from V and 1 from J, leaving 23 bases between them. There are 18 residues in the CDR3. In DNA, the CDR3 is TGTGCCATCAGTTTTCCTCTCGTCAGGGGTTCTGGGGCCAACGTCCTGACTTTC. It translates to CAISFPLVRGSGANVLTF.

The chain joins TRBV20-1 to TRBJ1-1; D unclear. The length of the CDR3 is 14 residues. Trimming took 3 bases from V and 4 from J, leaving 15 bases between them. Germline V gene data show CDR1 as DFQATT and CDR2 as SNEGSKA (reference sequence). In DNA, the CDR3 is TGCAGTGCTAGTCCAGGACCCCGCGGCACTGAAGCTTTCTTT. Encoded protein: CSASPGPRGTEAFF.

In its sample, this clonotype was seen many times. The chain carries TRBV20-1 and TRBJ2-1; 9 bases map to TRBD2. Germline V gene data show CDR1 as DFQATT and CDR2 as SNEGSKA (reference sequence). This CDR3 contains 13 residues. J lost 9 bases, V lost 6 bases, and 9 bases had no gene match. DNA for the CDR3: TGCAGTGCCCCTGGACTAGCGTGGGGTGAGCAGTTCTTC. It encodes CSAPGLAWGEQFF.

The chain recombines TRBV2 with TRBJ2-7; TRBD1 aligns across 7 bases. This CDR3 is built from 12 residues. Trimming removed 8 bases from V and 4 bases from J; junction bases left unmatched: 5. Germline V gives CDR1 SNHLY, CDR2 FYNNEI. CDR3 protein: CASLDRRYEQYF. The CDR3 nucleotides read TGTGCCAGCCTGGACAGGAGATACGAGCAGTACTTC.

A few counts support this clonotype. The chain carries TRBV29-1 and TRBJ1-4; unclear D gene. This CDR3 spans 14 amino acids. Deletions cut 4 bases from V and 6 bases from J, with 15 bases between. Germline CDR1 and CDR2: SQVTM and ANQGSEA. This chain's CDR3 is CSVAVSWGHEKLFF. The DNA for the CDR3 is TGCAGCGTTGCAGTGTCTTGGGGTCATGAAAAACTGTTTTTT. The variable domain in full, completed from reference TRBV29-1 and TRBJ1-4, reads SAVISQKPSRDICQRGTSLTIQCQVDSQVTMMFWYRQQPGQSLTLIATANQGSEATYESGFVIDKFPISRPNLTFSTLTVSNMSPEDSSIYLCSVAVSWGHEKLFFGSGTQLSVL.

This clonotype was observed at least ten times. The rearrangement links TRBV5-1 to TRBJ2-1; tentative D call: TRBD2 (6 bases). Germline values: CDR1 SGHRS, CDR2 YFSETQ. The CDR3 is made up of 14 amino acids. V lost 4 bases, J lost 4 bases, and 12 bases lay in between. CDR3 protein: CASSLGTLYNEQFF. In nucleotides, the CDR3 is TGCGCCAGCAGCCTGGGGACTCTTTACAATGAGCAGTTCTTC.

The chain links TRBV6-5 to TRBJ1-2, with D possibly being TRBD1 (5 bases). Germline lookup yields CDR1 MNHEY and CDR2 SVGAGI. The CDR3 extends over 14 amino acids. V lost 4 bases to trimming and J lost 8 bases, with 17 bases between them. The CDR3 coding sequence is TGTGCCAGCAGTTTCCCCAGGGTCTTCGAGGGCTACACCTTC. Translating it yields CASSFPRVFEGYTF.

This clonotype appeared many times. The chain has TRBV7-9 and TRBJ1-1, with 9 nucleotides matching TRBD1. J gave up 1 base and V 5 bases, and 11 bases lay outside the gene matches. The CDR3 has 17 amino acids. In germline, CDR1 is SEHNR, CDR2 FQNEAQ (reference sequence). CDR3 nucleotides: TGTGCCAGCAGCCCACAGGACAGGGGACTGGGGAACACTGAAGCTTTCTTT. Residues: CASSPQDRGLGNTEAFF.

This clonotype was recorded many times. This chain connects TRBV27 to TRBJ2-1; 9 bases fit TRBD2. The CDR3 sequence is 15 residues long. Per the germline V gene, CDR1 is MNHEY and CDR2 is SMNVEV (reference sequence). With V trimmed by 8 bases and J by 4 bases, 9 bases remained unmatched. The CDR3 spells CASFYSGSGYNEQFF. DNA for the CDR3: TGTGCCAGCTTTTATAGCGGGAGTGGGTACAATGAGCAGTTCTTC.

This clonotype was seen more than once but under ten times. V is TRBV6-1 and J is TRBJ2-5, with TRBD1 matching 8 bases. Germline V lookup: CDR1 MNHNS, CDR2 SASEGT. CDR3 length: 13 amino acids. With V trimmed by 5 bases and J by 6 bases, 5 bases remained unmatched. The CDR3 bases are TGTGCCAGCAGTCCAGGGGGCGCGCAGACCCAGTACTTC. As protein: CASSPGGAQTQYF.

This clonotype appeared a few times. This chain uses TRBV14 with TRBJ2-7; D remains unclear. V lost 4 bases, J lost 6 bases, and 16 bases lay in between. This CDR3 has 14 amino acids. Looked up from germline, CDR1 is SGHDN and CDR2 is FVKESK. The CDR3, as DNA: TGTGCCAGCAGCCCATTAGACCAAATTGGCGAGCAGTACTTC. Amino acids: CASSPLDQIGEQYF.

The chain joins TRBV16 to TRBJ2-1; 10 bases match TRBD1. CDR1 and CDR2 (germline): KGHSY, FQNENV. V gave up 6 bases and J gave up 8 bases; unmatched junction bases: 10. This CDR3 contains 15 residues. CDR3 DNA: TGTGCCAGCAGTCTCCCTCGGACAGGGGGAGATGAGCAGTTCTTC. Its translation: CASSLPRTGGDEQFF.

The chain employs TRBV5-1 and TRBJ2-7, with D possibly being TRBD2 (6 bases). The germline CDR1 and CDR2 sequences are SGHRS and YFSETQ. The length of the CDR3 is 14 residues. Trimming stripped 4 bases from V and 5 bases from J, with 16 bases between. In DNA form, the CDR3 reads TGCGCCAGCAGCGACCGGCGGGCGGGGAACGAGCAGTACTTC. Amino acid sequence: CASSDRRAGNEQYF.

This clonotype showed up just a few times. The chain links TRBV20-1 to TRBJ1-1; 9 bases align to TRBD1. Germline lookup yields CDR1 DFQATT and CDR2 SNEGSKA (reference sequence). The length of the CDR3 is 14 residues. Unmatched junction bases numbered 4, after V lost 0 bases and J lost 5 bases. Written as DNA, the CDR3 is TGCAGTGCTAGAGACGGGACAGGGAGGACTGAAGCTTTCTTT. Its protein product is CSARDGTGRTEAFF.

This clonotype has a handful of counts. The J gene is TRBJ2-5, the V gene TRBV11-2; TRBD1 matches 9 bases. There are 16 residues in the CDR3. The trim removed 3 bases at V and 7 bases at J, leaving 12 bases unmatched. Germline V lookup: CDR1 SGHAT, CDR2 FQNNGV. The CDR3 spells CASSLGTGGDLGTQYF. CDR3 in DNA: TGTGCCAGCAGCTTGGGTACAGGGGGCGATTTGGGGACCCAGTACTTC. The full variable domain, its missing parts supplied by reference TRBV11-2 and TRBJ2-5, is EAGVAQSPRYKIIEKRQSVAFWCNPISGHATLYWYQQILGQGPKLLIQFQNNGVVDDSQLPKDRFSAERLKGVDSTLKIQPAKLEDSAVYLCASSLGTGGDLGTQYFGPGTRLLVL.

Ten or more counts support this clonotype. This chain uses TRBV7-9 with TRBJ1-6; D call uncertain. This CDR3 comprises 15 residues. The germline V gene encodes CDR1 SEHNR and CDR2 FQNEAQ (reference sequence). Trimming took 5 bases from V and 6 from J, leaving 14 bases between them. The CDR3 DNA sequence: TGTGCCAGCAGCCCTACCTTCGAGCCTAATTCACCCCTCCACTTT. Amino acids: CASSPTFEPNSPLHF.

There are many counts of this clonotype. The chain links TRBV7-3 to TRBJ2-5, with D uncertain. Germline CDR1 SGHTA, CDR2 FQGTGA. Trimming removed 5 bases from V and 2 bases from J, with 9 bases in between. The CDR3 spans 13 residues. The CDR3: CASSPDGQETQYF. CDR3 nucleotides: TGTGCCAGCAGCCCGGACGGTCAAGAGACCCAGTACTTC.